This T cell receptor beta chain was documented in a study of blood T cell repertoires in COVID-19. Study context: Sample material is recorded as cDNA or gDNA derived from T cells, B-cell-depleted T cells, or PBMCs.

The authors' processing: Reference gene primer amplification gave estimated nucleated cell counts. Assay: immunoSEQ multiplex PCR; the TCRdb copy retains only in-frame clones and omits some. V, J and clone size are those of that table, while D and trimming were read from the DNA. Of about 43,000 clones in the sample, more than 80% were seen once. Trimming removed 4 bases from V and 0 bases from J, with 12 bases in between. This CDR3 region has 15 residues. Germline CDR1 SGHNT, CDR2 YYREEE (reference sequence). The receptor was derived from a man between 60 and 75 years old with active COVID-19. V is TRBV5-4 and J is TRBJ2-3; maybe TRBD2 (7 bases). The sequencing input was peripheral blood. The CDR3 spells CASSGRGGSTDTQYF. DNA for the CDR3: TGTGCCAGCAGCGGAAGGGGGGGGAGCACAGATACGCAGTATTTT.